These 29 T cell receptor beta chains were sequenced from one sample in a study of blood T cell repertoires in COVID-19. TCRdb keeps only in-frame clones here, not all; method: immunoSEQ multiplex PCR. The sample records 60,000 to 75,000 clones, approximately 78% being singletons. Sequencing was done on a sample of peripheral blood. Receptors were obtained from a human donor in a cohort sampled during active COVID-19.

This clone came up once. V and J are TRBV6-5 and TRBJ2-7, with 9 bases aligning to TRBD1. The length of the CDR3 is 14 residues. The germline CDR1 and CDR2 sequences are MNHEY and SVGAGI. Germline trimming cut 7 bases from V and 5 bases from J; bases unmatched to any gene: 9. The CDR3 DNA is TGTGCCAGCACCGGGACAGGGTTTGTAAACGAGCAGTACGTC. Translated: CASTGTGFVNEQYV.

The rearrangement links TRBV5-5 to TRBJ1-2; a weak D match, TRBD1 (6 bases). This CDR3 region has 15 residues. The V gene lost 0 bases and the J gene lost 5 bases, with 14 bases spanning the gap. CDR1 is SGHKS, CDR2 YYEKEE, per germline (reference sequence). CDR3 nucleotides: TGTGCCAGCAGCTTGGGCGGGGGCGGACAATATGGCTACACCTTC. It is translated as CASSLGGGGQYGYTF.

This clone showed up just once. The chain uses TRBV7-9 and TRBJ1-6, with D unclear. The CDR3 extends over 14 amino acids. The germline V gene encodes CDR1 SEHNR and CDR2 FQNEAQ (reference sequence). V lost 2 bases to trimming and J lost 5 bases, with 7 bases between them. CDR3 region: CASSLMGNNSPLHF. CDR3 DNA sequence: TGTGCCAGCAGCTTAATGGGCAATAATTCACCCCTCCACTTT.

The chain has TRBV6-5 and TRBJ2-2; tentatively, D is TRBD1 (6 bases). Trimming shortened V by 8 bases and J by 7 bases, and 11 bases separated the two germline ends. The germline V gene encodes CDR1 MNHEY and CDR2 SVGAGI. This CDR3 is built from 12 residues. CDR3 residues: CASYRESGELFF. The CDR3 DNA sequence: TGTGCCAGCTACAGGGAAAGCGGGGAGCTGTTTTTT.

In its sample, this clone ranks as medium-sized. V and J are TRBV30 and TRBJ2-3; 9 bases map to TRBD2. Germline trimming cut 4 bases from V and 3 bases from J; bases unmatched to any gene: 14. The CDR3 spans 17 residues. Germline V CDR1 and CDR2: GTSNPN, SVGIG (reference sequence). This CDR3 is CAWTHGGGVGTTDTQYF. CDR3 nucleotide sequence: TGTGCCTGGACCCATGGCGGGGGGGTTGGTACAACAGATACGCAGTATTTT. The variable domain in full, with the rest retrieved from reference TRBV30 and TRBJ2-3, is SQTIHQWPATLVQPVGSPLSLECTVEGTSNPNLYWYRQAAGRGLQLLFYSVGIGQISSEVPQNLSASRPQDRQFILSSKKLLLSDSGFYLCAWTHGGGVGTTDTQYFGPGTRLTVL.

Written as DNA, the CDR3 is TGCGCCAGCAGCCCCCCTCCGGAGGGGTACTATGGCTACACCTTC. Translation: CASSPPPEGYYGYTF. The chain recombines TRBV5-1 with TRBJ1-2; perhaps TRBD1 as D (5 bases). V shed 4 bases and J shed 3 bases, with 16 bases lying between them. From germline, CDR1 is SGHRS and CDR2 YFSETQ. This CDR3 has 15 residues.

This clone was seen once. The V call is TRBV7-8, the J call TRBJ1-5; no reliable D call. Per germline, CDR1 SGHVS and CDR2 FQNEAQ. V was shortened by 1 base and J by 0 bases, with 7 bases between the two germline ends. The CDR3 is 15 amino acids. CDR3: CASSLGQNSNQPQHF. In DNA, the CDR3 is TGTGCCAGCAGCTTAGGCCAGAATAGCAATCAGCCCCAGCATTTT.

This chain links TRBV6-2 or TRBV6-3 with TRBJ1-2, with 7 bases fitting TRBD1. J was trimmed by 0 bases and V by 5 bases; bases with no gene match: 12. Germline V gives CDR1 MNHEY, CDR2 SVGEGT. There are 17 residues in the CDR3. The CDR3 sequence is CASSDLRDRRANYGYTF. CDR3 coding DNA: TGTGCCAGCAGTGACCTCCGGGACAGACGAGCTAACTATGGCTACACCTTC.

Only a few counts were recorded for this clone. The chain recombines TRBV28 with TRBJ2-1; maybe TRBD1 (5 bases). The V gene's germline CDR1 is MDHEN and CDR2 SYDVKM. Trimming removed 4 bases at V and 8 bases at J, with 9 bases between. This CDR3 has 12 residues. In nucleotides, the CDR3 is TGTGCCAGCAGTTCACAGGTCCATGAGCAGTTCTTC. Residues: CASSSQVHEQFF.

The gene calls are TRBV19 and TRBJ1-1, with 7 bases that match TRBD1. Trimming at V came to 4 bases and at J to 1 base, leaving 9 bases not matched to a gene. Germline CDR1 and CDR2: LNHDA and SQIVND (reference sequence). The CDR3 consists of 16 residues. The CDR3 protein is CASSRSGQTKNTEAFF. CDR3 sequence (DNA): TGTGCCAGTAGTAGATCGGGACAGACCAAGAACACTGAAGCTTTCTTT.

The genes are TRBV7-2 and TRBJ2-1, with 14 bases aligning to TRBD2. Germline V gene data show CDR1 as SGHTA and CDR2 as FQGNSA. This CDR3 region has 16 residues. The V gene end was trimmed by 5 bases and the J gene end by 9 bases; junction bases not matched to a gene: 9. Here the CDR3 reads CASSARLAGGRFEQFF. CDR3 bases: TGTGCCAGCAGCGCTCGACTAGCGGGGGGGCGGTTTGAGCAGTTCTTC.

The genes are TRBV2 and TRBJ2-3; TRBD2 matches 11 bases. Germline V gene sequence: CDR1 SNHLY, CDR2 FYNNEI. V lost 7 bases to trimming and J lost 5 bases; unmatched junction nucleotides: 14. The CDR3 consists of 17 residues. CDR3 DNA: TGTGCCAGCAATCTTGGGACTAGCGGCCGCGAGGGAGATACGCAGTATTTT. It codes for CASNLGTSGREGDTQYF.

This clone was counted a few times. V usage is TRBV10-1 and J usage is TRBJ1-2; unclear D gene. Per the germline V gene, CDR1 is WNHNN and CDR2 is SYGVQD (reference sequence). With 3 bases removed from V and 6 bases from J, the gap between germline ends came to 11 bases. The CDR3 has 13 residues. The DNA for the CDR3 is TGCGCCAGCAGTGATAGCCTAGGAGATGGCTACACCTTC. This codes for CASSDSLGDGYTF.

The rearrangement joins TRBV24-1 to TRBJ2-7, with 8 bases matching TRBD1. The CDR3 runs to 11 residues. J lost 7 bases, V lost 12 bases, and 7 bases had no gene match. CDR1 is KGHDR, CDR2 SFDVKD, per germline. The CDR3 loop is CASQGAREQYV. The CDR3 DNA reads TGTGCCTCCCAGGGGGCTCGAGAGCAGTACGTC.

A few counts support this clone. This rearrangement joins TRBV18 to TRBJ2-7, with a weak D call TRBD1 (6 bases). Trimming removed 3 bases from V and 3 bases from J, with 12 bases in between. The germline V gene encodes CDR1 KGHSH and CDR2 LQKENI. The length of the CDR3 is 14 residues. The CDR3 protein is CASSPLDSFYEQYV. The CDR3 DNA is TGTGCCAGCTCACCGCTGGACAGTTTCTACGAGCAGTACGTC.

This chain connects TRBV6-5 to TRBJ2-5; D remains ambiguous. V gave up 6 bases and J gave up 0 bases, with 8 bases separating them. CDR3 length equals 13 residues. In germline, CDR1 is MNHEY, CDR2 SVGAGI. As DNA, the CDR3 is TGTGCCAGCAGCCCCGACTACCAAGAGACCCAGTACTTC. This gives the protein CASSPDYQETQYF.

This clone was picked up a small number of times. J is TRBJ2-7 and V is TRBV10-2, with 7 bases fitting TRBD2. Germline loops: CDR1 WSHSY, CDR2 SAAADI. The length of the CDR3 is 12 residues. V lost 4 bases to trimming and J lost 6 bases; unmatched junction nucleotides: 3. The CDR3 reads CASSVGGIEQYV. DNA of the CDR3: TGCGCCAGCAGTGTGGGGGGGATCGAGCAGTACGTC.

This clone occurred a few times. This chain uses TRBV20-1 with TRBJ1-1; D is possibly TRBD1 (5 bases). CDR1 and CDR2 from the germline V gene are DFQATT and SNEGSKA (reference sequence). V lost 3 bases and J lost 10, with 15 bases in between. The CDR3 has 12 amino acids. The CDR3 region is CSASPSSGSAFF. The CDR3 DNA is TGCAGTGCTAGTCCGTCGTCAGGGTCAGCTTTCTTT.

The chain is built from TRBV27 and TRBJ2-5; D might be TRBD1 (5 bases). The CDR3 is 14 residues long. V was clipped by 1 base and J by 5 bases, with 11 bases between them. Looked up from germline, CDR1 is MNHEY and CDR2 is SMNVEV (reference sequence). CDR3 in amino acids: CASSLFPPGETQYF. Here the CDR3 DNA reads TGTGCCAGCAGTTTATTTCCCCCAGGGGAGACCCAGTACTTC.

This rearrangement joins TRBV2 to TRBJ1-1; no reliable D call. CDR3 length: 12 amino acids. Trimming removed 8 bases from V and 2 bases from J, with 9 bases in between. Germline CDR1 reads SNHLY; CDR2 reads FYNNEI. As DNA, the CDR3 is TGTGCCAGCGAAGACTCAAACACTGAAGCTTTCTTT. Translated, it gives CASEDSNTEAFF.

The rearrangement joins TRBV7-6 to TRBJ1-5; D is undetermined. The V and J ends lost 3 bases and 9 bases respectively, with 12 bases between them. This CDR3 region has 13 residues. Germline CDR1 is SGHVS and CDR2 is FNYEAQ. CDR3 nucleotides: TGTGCCAGCAGCTTTTTTGGGCGCAGGCCCCAGCATTTT. Translation gives CASSFFGRRPQHF.

The V and J genes are TRBV19 and TRBJ1-5, with D perhaps matching TRBD1 (6 bases). Germline assignment: CDR1 LNHDA and CDR2 SQIVND (reference sequence). This CDR3 region has 14 residues. Trimming took off 4 bases at V and 3 bases at J, with 10 bases between the two ends. The CDR3 loop is CASSTDRLNQPQHF. CDR3 in DNA: TGTGCCAGTAGTACGGACAGACTCAATCAGCCCCAGCATTTT.

The genes are TRBV15 and TRBJ2-2; D possibly corresponds to TRBD2 (5 bases). The CDR3 spans 10 residues. Trimming shortened V by 7 bases and J by 9 bases, and 6 bases separated the two germline ends. Germline V gene sequence: CDR1 LNHNV, CDR2 YYDKDF (reference sequence). CDR3 nucleotides: TGTGCCACCAACGGGAGGGAGCTGTTTTTT. It translates to CATNGRELFF. The whole variable domain, filled in from reference TRBV15 and TRBJ2-2, reads DAMVIQNPRYQVTQFGKPVTLSCSQTLNHNVMYWYQQKSSQAPKLLFHYYDKDFNNEADTPDNFQSRRPNTSFCFLDIRSPGLGDTAMYLCATNGRELFFGEGSRLTVL.

V usage is TRBV3-1 (or the pseudogene TRBV3-2) and J usage is TRBJ1-1, with unresolved D. This CDR3 is 14 amino acids long. V was shortened by 1 base and J by 0 bases, with 6 bases between the two germline ends. The germline gives CDR1 LGHDT, CDR2 YNNKEL (reference sequence). This chain's CDR3 is CASSQAYMNTEAFF. In DNA, the CDR3 is TGTGCCAGCAGCCAAGCTTATATGAACACTGAAGCTTTCTTT.

The J gene is TRBJ2-7, the V gene TRBV3-1 (or the pseudogene TRBV3-2); 9 bases align to TRBD1. Per the germline V gene, CDR1 is LGHDT and CDR2 is YNNKEL (reference sequence). CDR3 length: 12 residues. The V and J ends lost 4 bases and 5 bases, in that order; junction bases with no gene match: 0. The CDR3 bases are TGTGCCAGCAGCCGGGACAGGGACGAGCAGTACTTC. Translating gives CASSRDRDEQYF.

This chain links TRBV29-1 with TRBJ1-6, with 8 bases lining up with TRBD1. Germline V CDR1 and CDR2: SQVTM, ANQGSEA. The CDR3 totals 15 residues. Trimming removed 6 bases from V and 0 bases from J; junction bases left unmatched: 4. The CDR3 DNA reads TGCAGCGTACGACAGGGGAGCTCCTATAATTCACCCCTCCACTTT. It specifies CSVRQGSSYNSPLHF. Variable domain in full (rest from reference TRBV29-1 and TRBJ1-6): SAVISQKPSRDICQRGTSLTIQCQVDSQVTMMFWYRQQPGQSLTLIATANQGSEATYESGFVIDKFPISRPNLTFSTLTVSNMSPEDSSIYLCSVRQGSSYNSPLHFGNGTRLTVT.

The V call is TRBV5-1, the J call TRBJ2-2; the D is unclear. The germline V gene encodes CDR1 SGHRS and CDR2 YFSETQ. The V end lost 1 base, the J end lost 3 bases, and 7 bases lay between the germline ends. This CDR3 region has 14 residues. CDR3 in amino acids: CASSLIIDTGELFF. CDR3 sequence (DNA): TGCGCCAGCAGCTTGATTATCGACACCGGGGAGCTGTTTTTT.

CDR3 residues: CASSVDRGRDQPQHF. In DNA, the CDR3 is TGTGCCAGTAGTGTCGACAGGGGGCGTGATCAGCCCCAGCATTTT. The chain links TRBV19 to TRBJ1-5; 10 positions match TRBD1. This CDR3 has 15 residues. Losses at the gene ends were 5 bases for V and 5 bases for J; bases not matched to a gene: 6. The germline V gene encodes CDR1 LNHDA and CDR2 SQIVND (reference sequence). The whole variable domain, filled in from reference TRBV19 and TRBJ1-5, reads DGGITQSPKYLFRKEGQNVTLSCEQNLNHDAMYWYRQDPGQGLRLIYYSQIVNDFQKGDIAEGYSVSREKKESFPLTVTSAQKNPTAFYLCASSVDRGRDQPQHFGDGTRLSIL.

The V and J genes are TRBV18 and TRBJ2-7; D is perhaps TRBD1 (5 bases). Trimming removed 4 bases at V and 5 bases at J, with 15 bases between. The germline CDR1 and CDR2 sequences are KGHSH and LQKENI. This CDR3 region has 14 residues. Here the CDR3 reads CASSLRQSPNEQYF. CDR3 in DNA: TGTGCCAGCTCACTTAGACAGAGCCCCAACGAGCAGTACTTC. Using reference TRBV18 and TRBJ2-7 for the parts outside the CDR3, the full variable domain is NAGVMQNPRHLVRRRGQEARLRCSPMKGHSHVYWYRQLPEEGLKFMVYLQKENIIDESGMPKERFSAEFPKEGPSILRIQQVVRGDSAAYFCASSLRQSPNEQYFGPGTRLTVT.